This T cell receptor (beta chain) appears in the sequencing data of a study of shared clonotypes between healthy human individuals. Study-wide points: On the whole, naive subsets had larger estimated richness than memory subsets had. The represented genetic and exposure-history diversity was limited by the small number of donors. Rarefaction exposed incomplete sorted-subset sequencing despite large depth.

As regards this clone: The antigen is not known.

Method: immunoSEQ multiplex PCR; TCRdb's copy keeps in-frame clones and lacks some. The data hold over a million clones, with approximately 80% observed a single time. Trimming shortened V by 0 bases and J by 1 base, and 4 bases separated the two germline ends. Germline V gene sequence: CDR1 SGHDT, CDR2 YYEEEE. The CDR3 loop spans 14 amino acids. The sequence derives from a man between 18 and 35 years old in good health. Some clones in this sample may be carry-over from other donors' samples. Material for sequencing was memory CD4+ T cells from PBMCs. Indicated subset: CD45RA-negative fraction. The rearrangement joins TRBV5-6 to TRBJ2-2, with unresolved D. The CDR3 nucleotides are TGTGCCAGCAGCTTGGACATGAACACCGGGGAGCTGTTTTTT. Protein product: CASSLDMNTGELFF.